This T cell receptor beta chain stems from a study of read filtering for tumor transcriptome and immune sequencing. Study-wide results and caveats: Roughly 82% of IR-seq clonotypes had a single read, yet these held 3.5% to 4.5% of reads. IR-seq captured clonotypes deeper and more reliably than RNA-seq.

This library used around 400 ng RNA and molecular barcoded adaptors spanning alpha/delta and beta/gamma chains. Each CDR3 protein is one row after TCRdb ran MiXCR on the reads. The sample lists approximately 65,000 distinct CDR3 sequences; approximately 15% were seen once. This clonotype has at least ten counts. Its antigen is currently unknown. Trimming took 1 base from V and 5 from J; bases not matched to a gene: 8. Germline loops: CDR1 SGHDT, CDR2 YYEEEE. This CDR3 is built from 15 residues. The TCR was taken from a donor aged 40 or over with multiple myeloma. Source material: a population of CD138-negative cells sorted from bone marrow. The chain recombines TRBV5-6 with TRBJ1-2, with 7 bases matching TRBD1. Here the CDR3 DNA reads TGTGCCAGCAGCTTGTGGGACAGTAGGTGGTATGGCTACACCTTC. The encoded protein is CASSLWDSRWYGYTF.